This passage covers 3 T cell receptor beta chains from one sample sequenced in a study of blood T cell repertoires in COVID-19. Repertoires were generated with immunoSEQ multiplex PCR, while TCRdb's copy carries only in-frame clones and drops some. The sample consists of about 250,000 clones, 86% of them appearing once. Material for sequencing was peripheral blood. These TCRs come from a woman aged 60-75 years who had recovered from COVID-19.

The chain couples TRBV11-2 to TRBJ1-1; D is uncertain. The germline CDR1 and CDR2 sequences are SGHAT and FQNNGV. Trimming cost V 2 bases and J 0 bases, with 7 bases left between them. The CDR3 consists of 14 residues. CDR3 nucleotides: TGTGCCAGCAGCTTACAGGTTATGAACACTGAAGCTTTCTTT. Amino acids: CASSLQVMNTEAFF.

This chain joins TRBV5-1 and TRBJ2-6; TRBD2 matches at 7 bases. Germline trimming cut 3 bases from V and 1 base from J; bases unmatched to any gene: 13. The CDR3 is 19 amino acids. The germline V gene has CDR1 SGHRS and CDR2 YFSETQ. CDR3 protein: CASSSERASGGSGANVLTF. The CDR3 DNA sequence: TGCGCCAGCAGCTCCGAACGGGCTAGCGGTGGTTCTGGGGCCAACGTCCTGACTTTC.

V and J are TRBV6-5 and TRBJ2-1; D gene ambiguous. This CDR3 is 14 amino acids long. V was shortened by 8 bases and J by 10 bases, with 21 bases between the two germline ends. Germline CDR1 is MNHEY and CDR2 is SVGAGI. Here the CDR3 reads CASGAGSRNLEQFF. The CDR3 DNA sequence: TGTGCCAGCGGCGCAGGCTCGAGAAATTTGGAGCAGTTCTTC.